This is a list of T cell receptor beta chains from one sample in a study of cytomegalovirus exposure and HLA in healthy donors. Clones were read by immunoSEQ multiplex PCR, and TCRdb kept only the in-frame ones, dropping some. The data contain 100,000 to 150,000 clones, 74% of them singletons. Specimen: PBMCs. The receptors were gathered from a woman between 50 and 59 years old in good health and CMV-seropositive. The CDR3 runs from the conserved cysteine through the conserved F or W. D genes are given only for firm matches. Some rows mark clone size as missing; the rest say once, few, many or name a class of expanded clone.

cdr3_nt	cdr3_aa	j_call	v_call	d_call	clone_size
TGCGCCAGCAGCGATAGCGGGGGCCCCTACGAGCAGTACTTC	CASSDSGGPYEQYF	TRBJ2-7	TRBV5-1	TRBD2	NA
TGTGCCAGCAGCGTAATGCGGGGGCCAGGCGATGAGCAGTTCTTC	CASSVMRGPGDEQFF	TRBJ2-1	TRBV9	NA	few
TGTGCCAGCAGTTTCCAGGGTCGAGAGTTCTTC	CASSFQGREFF	TRBJ2-1	TRBV28	NA	few
TGTGCCAGCAGCTTATGGCAGGGTAGCTACACCTTC	CASSLWQGSYTF	TRBJ1-2	TRBV7-9	NA	NA
TGTGCCAGTAGCTTAGGTCGGACAGGGGGCGATGGCTACACCTTC	CASSLGRTGGDGYTF	TRBJ1-2	TRBV7-9	TRBD1	NA
TGTGCCAGCAGCGTACTAGCGGAAATTACCTACGAGCAGTACTTC	CASSVLAEITYEQYF	TRBJ2-7	TRBV11-2	TRBD2	NA
TGTGCCAGCAGCTTGGAAGGGGGGGACTATGGCTACACCTTC	CASSLEGGDYGYTF	TRBJ1-2	TRBV5-4	NA	once
TGTGCCAGCAGTGACCGACACTTGAACACTGAAGCTTTCTTT	CASSDRHLNTEAFF	TRBJ1-1	TRBV6-1	NA	NA
TGTGCCAGCTCCAGGGCCCCCTACGAGCAGTACTTC	CASSRAPYEQYF	TRBJ2-7	TRBV6-6	NA	few
TGTGCCAGCAGCCCGCCGGGGAAGTTCTACGAGCAGTACTTC	CASSPPGKFYEQYF	TRBJ2-7	TRBV7-2	NA	NA
TGTGCCAGCAGTGCGACAGGGGGTGGATCACCCCTCCACTTT	CASSATGGGSPLHF	TRBJ1-6	TRBV6-5	TRBD1	NA
TGTGCCAGCAGCCGGGGGGGCCTGATCCCCTTTTTCTACGAGCAGTACTTC	CASSRGGLIPFFYEQYF	TRBJ2-7	TRBV11-1	TRBD2	NA
TGTGCCAGCAGCGTAGATCGCAGGGCTGGAAACACCATATATTTT	CASSVDRRAGNTIYF	TRBJ1-3	TRBV9	NA	NA
TGCAGCGCCAAGCAGGGAGGGGGCTATGGCTACACCTTC	CSAKQGGGYGYTF	TRBJ1-2	TRBV29-1	NA	NA
TGTGCCACCCTTCCCCGGACAGGGATGAATTCACCCCTCCACTTT	CATLPRTGMNSPLHF	TRBJ1-6	TRBV28	TRBD1	NA
TGTGCCAGCAGCTTGGTCGACCAAGAGACCCAGTACTTC	CASSLVDQETQYF	TRBJ2-5	TRBV5-4	NA	NA
TGTGCCATCAGTGAGCAGATCTCTAGCACAGATACGCAGTATTTT	CAISEQISSTDTQYF	TRBJ2-3	TRBV10-3	NA	few
TGCGCCAGCAGCATGACTGTGACAGATACGCAGTATTTT	CASSMTVTDTQYF	TRBJ2-3	TRBV10-1	NA	few
TGTGCCAGCAGTTCGGCGGGGAGCTCCTACGAGCAGTACTTC	CASSSAGSSYEQYF	TRBJ2-7	TRBV28	NA	few
TGTGCCAGCAGCCTAAATAGCGGTAACCAAGAGACCCAGTACTTC	CASSLNSGNQETQYF	TRBJ2-5	TRBV7-9	NA	NA
TGTGCCAGCAGGTATTTCGACAGGGTCGCGGGTGAAGCTTTCTTT	CASRYFDRVAGEAFF	TRBJ1-1	TRBV6-1	TRBD1	NA
TGTGCCAGCAGTCGACCGGGGGGAACTGAAGCTTTCTTT	CASSRPGGTEAFF	TRBJ1-1	TRBV27	NA	NA
TGTGCCAGCAGTTACTCGCTGCGGGGGAGCACAGATACGCAGTATTTT	CASSYSLRGSTDTQYF	TRBJ2-3	TRBV6-5	TRBD2	NA
TGTGCCAGCAGCCTAGGACAGAGCTCCTACAATGAGCAGTTCTTC	CASSLGQSSYNEQFF	TRBJ2-1	TRBV4-2	NA	NA
TGTGCCAGCAGCTTAACGCAGGGTGTCACCGCTGAAGCTTTCTTT	CASSLTQGVTAEAFF	TRBJ1-1	TRBV7-9	NA	NA
TGTGCCAGCAGCTTAGTAGGCCCCGGACAGGGGGACTCCTACGAGCAGTACTTC	CASSLVGPGQGDSYEQYF	TRBJ2-7	TRBV7-9	TRBD1	NA
TGTGCCAGCAGTTTTTCACCGGGACAGACTAATGAGCAGTTCTTC	CASSFSPGQTNEQFF	TRBJ2-1	TRBV6-1	TRBD1	NA
TGTGCCAGCAGTGGCAGGGTAGGACCGTTTTTT	CASSGRVGPFF	TRBJ1-4	TRBV2	NA	NA
TGTGCCAGCAGTGAGACAGGGGGGAACACTGAAGCTTTCTTT	CASSETGGNTEAFF	TRBJ1-1	TRBV9	TRBD1	few
TGTGCCAGCAGTGGACAGGGGACCTACGAGCAGTACTTC	CASSGQGTYEQYF	TRBJ2-7	TRBV2	TRBD1	once
TGCAGCGTTGTGACAGCCCTTAATCAGCCCCAGCATTTT	CSVVTALNQPQHF	TRBJ1-5	TRBV29-1	NA	NA
TGTGCCAGCAGCTTAGCGATCGGGGAACCTGAAGCTTTCTTT	CASSLAIGEPEAFF	TRBJ1-1	TRBV11-1	NA	NA
TGTGCCAGCAGCCAAGCGTCGCCCGGACAGGGGTCGACCTACAATGAGCAGTTCTTC	CASSQASPGQGSTYNEQFF	TRBJ2-1	TRBV14	TRBD1	NA
TGTGCCACCTCTCCGGGGTCGTCGCAAGAGACCCAGTACTTC	CATSPGSSQETQYF	TRBJ2-5	TRBV15	NA	NA
TGTGCCAGCAGTTGGCTACAGGGGGCCCAGCCCCAGCATTTT	CASSWLQGAQPQHF	TRBJ1-5	TRBV6-5	TRBD1	few
TGTGCCAGCAGCTACCGGACAGGGAGGGGCACAGATACGCAGTATTTT	CASSYRTGRGTDTQYF	TRBJ2-3	TRBV11-3	NA	NA
TGTGCCAGCAGCCCGAGCACCGGGGAGCTGTTTTTT	CASSPSTGELFF	TRBJ2-2	TRBV5-4	NA	NA
TGTGCCATCAGACAGGGGGATATCGGGGAGACCCAGTACTTC	CAIRQGDIGETQYF	TRBJ2-5	TRBV10-3	TRBD1	once
TGTGCCTGGAGTCCCGGACTAGCGGGGGAAGATACGCAGTATTTT	CAWSPGLAGEDTQYF	TRBJ2-3	TRBV30	TRBD2	NA
TGTGCCAGCACCCTAGGACTAGCGGGGGTATACTCCTACAATGAGCAGTTCTTC	CASTLGLAGVYSYNEQFF	TRBJ2-1	TRBV5-6	TRBD2	NA
TGTGCCAGCAGCCCGGACTCATCCTACGAGCAGTACTTC	CASSPDSSYEQYF	TRBJ2-7	TRBV5-4	NA	NA
TGCGCCAGCAGCCCTGGTACGGGGGGAGAGACCCAGTACTTC	CASSPGTGGETQYF	TRBJ2-5	TRBV5-1	TRBD2	NA
TGTGCCAGCAGCCAAGATAACAGGGGAGTAAACACCATATATTTT	CASSQDNRGVNTIYF	TRBJ1-3	TRBV4-2	TRBD1	NA
TGTGCCAGCTCACGCGTTAAAAACAGGGAATCGGACGAGCAGTACTTC	CASSRVKNRESDEQYF	TRBJ2-7	TRBV18	NA	NA
TGTGCCAGCAGTTACCTGAGCAGGGGGTCGAGTTACGGCAATCAGCCCCAGCATTTT	CASSYLSRGSSYGNQPQHF	TRBJ1-5	TRBV28	TRBD1	NA
TGTGCCAGCAGCTTAGGAGAGGGTTACGAGCAGTACTTC	CASSLGEGYEQYF	TRBJ2-7	TRBV7-9	NA	NA
TGTGCCAGTAGAACGGGACAGCCTGACAATGAGCAGTTCTTC	CASRTGQPDNEQFF	TRBJ2-1	TRBV19	TRBD1	once
TGTGCCAGTAGGCCGGGAACGAGCTCCTACAATGAGCAGTTCTTC	CASRPGTSSYNEQFF	TRBJ2-1	TRBV19	NA	NA
TGTGCCAGTAGTCCCCGCGGGGGAGCCAAAAACATTCAGTACTTC	CASSPRGGAKNIQYF	TRBJ2-4	TRBV19	TRBD2	NA
TGTGCCAGTTTCCGAGACATGGGTGACACTGAAGCTTTCTTT	CASFRDMGDTEAFF	TRBJ1-1	TRBV10-3	NA	NA
TGTGCCAGCAGCCAACAGGGTCCCTACGAGCAGTACTTC	CASSQQGPYEQYF	TRBJ2-7	TRBV6-1	NA	NA
TGCGCCAGCAGCGCGAAAGAGACCCAGTACTTC	CASSAKETQYF	TRBJ2-5	TRBV5-1	NA	NA
TGTGCCAGCAGCTCAGGGGGCTATAGCAATCAGCCCCAGCATTTT	CASSSGGYSNQPQHF	TRBJ1-5	TRBV5-8	TRBD1	NA
TGTGCCAGCAGCCCCCAGGGGGGAAGCTACGAGCAGTACTTC	CASSPQGGSYEQYF	TRBJ2-7	TRBV7-9	NA	NA